What follows are 29 T cell receptor beta chains derived from one specimen sequenced in a study of graft-versus-host responses after intestinal transplantation. Graft tissue processing released intraepithelial and lamina propria lymphocytes. Sequencing was performed with immunoSEQ multiplex PCR; in TCRdb, only in-frame clones are kept and a portion is missing. Of over 1,500 clones listed, roughly 84% were seen once; the top ten hold 15% to 20%. The starting material was ileum tissue, obtained 12 days after intestinal transplant. All receptors come from a human patient who received an intestinal transplant, so some T cells may come from the graft donor.

The V call is TRBV7-9, the J call TRBJ2-7; possibly TRBD1 or TRBD2 for D (6 bases each). The length of the CDR3 is 15 residues. The germline V and J ends were trimmed by 3 bases and 2 bases, with 14 bases remaining between them. Germline-derived CDR1 and CDR2 are SEHNR and FQNEAQ (reference sequence). The CDR3 reads CASSFRGRTTYEQYF. The CDR3 DNA reads as TGTGCCAGCAGCTTCAGGGGCCGGACTACCTACGAGCAGTACTTC. Looking up the rest from reference TRBV7-9 and TRBJ2-7 gives the full variable domain: DTGVSQNPRHKITKRGQNVTFRCDPISEHNRLYWYRQTLGQGPEFLTYFQNEAQLEKSRLLSDRFSAERPKGSFSTLEIQRTEQGDSAMYLCASSFRGRTTYEQYFGPGTRLTVT.

The chain carries TRBV6-6 and TRBJ2-7, with a possible D match to TRBD1 (6 bases). In germline, CDR1 is MNHNY, CDR2 SVGAGI (reference sequence). Trimming shortened V by 4 bases and J by 1 base, and 8 bases separated the two germline ends. The length of the CDR3 is 13 residues. The CDR3 region is CASSFDRSYEQYF. CDR3 in DNA: TGTGCCAGCAGTTTCGACAGGTCCTACGAGCAGTACTTC.

The J gene is TRBJ2-1, the V gene TRBV7-9; no reliable D call. V lost 6 bases, J lost 3 bases, and 18 bases lay in between. Germline V gene lookup returns CDR1 SEHNR and CDR2 FQNEAQ (reference sequence). CDR3 length: 16 residues. CDR3 nucleotide sequence: TGTGCCAGCAGTTTTAGGCGCCAGCGTTACTACAATGAGCAGTTCTTC. It is translated as CASSFRRQRYYNEQFF.

This clone was seen more than once but under ten times. This chain links TRBV7-9 with TRBJ1-2, with 7 bases that match TRBD1. The CDR3 runs to 13 residues. After removal of 5 bases from V and 5 bases from J, the junction contained 5 bases not matched to a gene. The germline V gene encodes CDR1 SEHNR and CDR2 FQNEAQ (reference sequence). CDR3 sequence reads: CASSLLTGYGYTF. CDR3 DNA sequence: TGTGCCAGCAGCCTCTTGACAGGGTATGGCTACACCTTC.

This chain links TRBV19 with TRBJ2-2; no reliable D call. Trimming took off 3 bases at V and 4 bases at J, with 6 bases between the two ends. The CDR3 is 13 amino acids. CDR1 and CDR2 from the germline V gene are LNHDA and SQIVND (reference sequence). Here the CDR3 DNA reads TGTGCCAGTAGTATCGTGACCACCGGGGAGCTGTTTTTT. Translated, it gives CASSIVTTGELFF.

CDR3 DNA sequence: TGTGCCGGTCTAGAACCTCACTACGAGCAGTACTTC. It is translated as CAGLEPHYEQYF. The gene calls are TRBV19 and TRBJ2-7, with D uncertain. Germline V CDR1 and CDR2: LNHDA, SQIVND (reference sequence). The CDR3 is made up of 12 amino acids. Trimming took off 11 bases at V and 3 bases at J, with 14 bases between the two ends. The full variable domain, with the rest looked up from reference TRBV19 and TRBJ2-7, is DGGITQSPKYLFRKEGQNVTLSCEQNLNHDAMYWYRQDPGQGLRLIYYSQIVNDFQKGDIAEGYSVSREKKESFPLTVTSAQKNPTAFYLCAGLEPHYEQYFGPGTRLTVT.

The chain joins TRBV7-2 to TRBJ2-7, with D possibly being TRBD2 (5 bases). V lost 1 base and J 3 bases, leaving 13 bases between the germline ends. The CDR3 is made up of 15 amino acids. The germline V gene encodes CDR1 SGHTA and CDR2 FQGNSA. Here the CDR3 DNA reads TGTGCCAGCAGCTTAGACTCCGCCGGACTCTACGAGCAGTACTTC. This encodes CASSLDSAGLYEQYF.

This chain uses TRBV4-2 with TRBJ2-3; no reliable D call. CDR3 length equals 14 residues. V was clipped by 2 bases and J by 4 bases, with 10 bases between them. Germline CDR1 reads LGHNA; CDR2 reads YNFKEQ. The CDR3 reads CASSQFAPPDTQYF. CDR3 coding DNA: TGTGCCAGCAGCCAATTTGCCCCCCCAGATACGCAGTATTTT.

V and J are TRBV4-2 and TRBJ1-3; D is ambiguous. CDR3 size: 17 residues. Germline V CDR1 and CDR2: LGHNA, YNFKEQ. Trimming removed 2 bases at V and 3 bases at J, with 17 bases between. CDR3 DNA: TGTGCCAGCAGCCAATTATTTGCCAGGAGCCTTGGAAACACCATATATTTT. This translates into CASSQLFARSLGNTIYF.

This chain links TRBV6-6 with TRBJ2-7, with D perhaps TRBD2 (6 bases). V was clipped by 0 bases and J by 9 bases, with 12 bases between them. This CDR3 contains 13 residues. CDR1 and CDR2 from the germline V gene are MNHNY and SVGAGI (reference sequence). The CDR3 spells CASSYSGEVGQYF. CDR3 bases: TGTGCCAGCAGTTACTCGGGGGAGGTAGGGCAGTACTTC.

This sequence joins TRBV6-6 and TRBJ2-3, with D perhaps matching TRBD2 (5 bases). The CDR3 extends over 14 amino acids. In germline, CDR1 is MNHNY, CDR2 SVGAGI (reference sequence). The V gene lost 4 bases and the J gene lost 5 bases, with 13 bases spanning the gap. The CDR3 DNA reads TGTGCCAGCAGTTTTGCGGGCCCTTTAGATACGCAGTATTTT. Its translation is CASSFAGPLDTQYF.

The V and J genes are TRBV2 and TRBJ2-7, with a possible D match to TRBD1 (5 bases). Germline loops: CDR1 SNHLY, CDR2 FYNNEI. The CDR3 loop spans 14 amino acids. Trimming took 1 base from V and 7 from J, leaving 14 bases between them. The CDR3 DNA is TGTGCCAGCAGTGAAGGCAGGGTGGGGTGGGAGCAGTACTTC. Encoded protein: CASSEGRVGWEQYF.

The chain joins TRBV5-1 to TRBJ2-7, with 9 bases fitting TRBD2. Germline lookup yields CDR1 SGHRS and CDR2 YFSETQ. The CDR3 has 14 amino acids. J gave up 5 bases and V 0 bases, and 3 bases lay outside the gene matches. The CDR3 protein is CASSLGTSVDEQYF. CDR3 DNA: TGCGCCAGCAGCTTGGGGACTAGCGTCGACGAGCAGTACTTC.

The chain recombines TRBV19 with TRBJ1-2; TRBD1 is a possible D gene (6 bases). Germline-derived CDR1 and CDR2 are LNHDA and SQIVND (reference sequence). This CDR3 is 13 amino acids long. The germline V and J ends were trimmed by 5 bases and 4 bases, with 11 bases remaining between them. The CDR3 spells CASSSKTGYGYTF. The DNA of the CDR3 is TGTGCCAGTAGTTCAAAGACAGGCTATGGCTACACCTTC.

V usage is TRBV19 and J usage is TRBJ2-2; 12 bases are shared with TRBD2. Trimming at V came to 4 bases and at J to 7 bases, leaving 7 bases not matched to a gene. The CDR3 covers 16 residues. Looked up from germline, CDR1 is LNHDA and CDR2 is SQIVND (reference sequence). This CDR3 reads CASSTLAGGLNGELFF. DNA for the CDR3: TGTGCCAGTAGTACTCTAGCGGGAGGGCTCAACGGGGAGCTGTTTTTT.

J is TRBJ1-2 and V is TRBV5-8, with unresolved D. V shed 0 bases and J shed 4 bases, with 16 bases lying between them. Germline V gene lookup returns CDR1 SGHTS and CDR2 YDEGEE. The CDR3 covers 16 residues. The CDR3 region is CASSLGFDNEGYGYTF. The CDR3 nucleotides read TGTGCCAGCAGCTTGGGCTTCGACAACGAGGGCTATGGCTACACCTTC.

This chain links TRBV19 with TRBJ2-2; the match to TRBD2 covers 10 bases. Germline CDR1 LNHDA, CDR2 SQIVND (reference sequence). The CDR3 is 15 amino acids. V dropped 1 base and J dropped 4; count of bases not matched to a gene: 0. Here the CDR3 reads CASSIASGSTGELFF. The CDR3 DNA is TGTGCCAGTAGTATAGCTAGCGGGAGCACCGGGGAGCTGTTTTTT.

The chain couples TRBV9 to TRBJ1-2, with 8 bases lining up with TRBD1. Germline lookup yields CDR1 SGDLS and CDR2 YYNGEE. With V trimmed by 3 bases and J by 5 bases, 6 bases remained unmatched. CDR3 length equals 14 residues. This CDR3 reads CASSEGQVPYGYTF. The CDR3 DNA reads as TGTGCCAGCAGCGAGGGACAGGTTCCTTATGGCTACACCTTC.

This clone turned up a few times. An end of the junction does not agree with germline; a read error may underlie this. The chain has TRBV4-2 and TRBJ1-5; a possible D gene is TRBD1 (6 bases). The CDR3 contains 17 residues. Germline V gives CDR1 LGHNA, CDR2 YNFKEQ. CDR3 region: CSSSQAVIRTDNQPQHF. CDR3 in DNA: TGTTCCAGCAGCCAAGCGGTCATTAGGACAGACAATCAGCCCCAGCATTTT.

CDR3 in amino acids: CASSQDKTYYGYTF. The CDR3 bases are TGTGCCAGTAGTCAGGACAAGACATACTATGGCTACACCTTC. This chain links TRBV19 with TRBJ1-2; tentative D call: TRBD1 (5 bases). V was cut by 5 bases and J by 3 bases, with 13 bases left in between. The CDR3 loop spans 14 amino acids. Germline CDR1 LNHDA, CDR2 SQIVND (reference sequence).

The rearrangement uses TRBV7-2 and TRBJ2-5; unclear D gene. Germline CDR1 and CDR2: SGHTA and FQGNSA. The V end was cut by 5 bases, the J end by 7 bases, with 14 bases between. CDR3 length: 13 residues. CDR3 sequence (DNA): TGTGCCAGCAGCCCGTCCGTGGTGGGGACCCAGTACTTC. This sequence encodes CASSPSVVGTQYF.

The chain combines TRBV4-3 with TRBJ2-1, with 11 bases that match TRBD2. The CDR3 covers 16 residues. V gave up 0 bases and J gave up 4 bases; unmatched junction bases: 2. In germline, CDR1 is LGHNA, CDR2 YSLEER. The CDR3 bases are TGCGCCAGCAGCCAAGATTGGACTAGCGGGTACAATGAGCAGTTCTTC. Its protein is CASSQDWTSGYNEQFF.

The count of this clone is one. The chain combines TRBV7-2 with TRBJ2-3, with D tentatively TRBD2 (7 bases). Trimming took off 2 bases at V and 6 bases at J, with 9 bases between the two ends. The CDR3 loop spans 13 amino acids. CDR1 is SGHTA and CDR2 is FQGNSA in the germline V gene. This chain's CDR3 is CASSLRGGDTQYF. The DNA for the CDR3 is TGTGCCAGCAGCTTAAGGGGGGGCGATACGCAGTATTTT.

The rearrangement uses TRBV11-3 and TRBJ1-1, with D perhaps TRBD1 (6 bases). The CDR3 length is 13 residues. From germline, CDR1 is SGHNT and CDR2 YENEEA. V was pared by 3 bases and J by 6 bases, with 11 bases between. DNA for the CDR3: TGTGCCAGCAGCTTTGACAGGTTCGCTGAAGCTTTCTTT. It yields the protein CASSFDRFAEAFF.

The gene calls are TRBV7-2 and TRBJ1-1; 8 bases are a match to TRBD1. Losses at the gene ends were 2 bases for V and 4 bases for J; bases not matched to a gene: 0. This CDR3 spans 13 amino acids. Germline CDR1 is SGHTA and CDR2 is FQGNSA. The CDR3 sequence is CASSLTGGTEAFF. The CDR3 bases are TGTGCCAGCAGCTTAACAGGGGGCACTGAAGCTTTCTTT.

The chain joins TRBV30 to TRBJ2-5; 16 bases map to TRBD2. Germline V gene sequence: CDR1 GTSNPN, CDR2 SVGIG (reference sequence). The CDR3 consists of 18 residues. The ends lost 0 bases at V and 5 bases at J; junction bases unmatched: 9. The CDR3 coding sequence is TGTGCCTGGAGTGTCTTCCCGGGACTAGCGGGAGGGTGGGAGACCCAGTACTTC. The encoded protein is CAWSVFPGLAGGWETQYF.

The CDR3 protein is CASSPQRQGFVTDTQYF. CDR3 in DNA: TGTGCCAGCAGTCCCCAAAGACAGGGGTTTGTTACAGATACGCAGTATTTT. V gene TRBV28 combines with J gene TRBJ2-3, with TRBD1 matching over 8 bases. The germline gives CDR1 MDHEN, CDR2 SYDVKM. There are 17 residues in the CDR3. J lost 3 bases, V lost 5 bases, and 13 bases had no gene match.

This clone appeared once. The chain links TRBV19 to TRBJ2-1; no firm D call. Germline V CDR1 and CDR2: LNHDA, SQIVND (reference sequence). V was shortened by 4 bases and J by 6 bases, with 13 bases between the two germline ends. The length of the CDR3 is 14 residues. This chain's CDR3 is CASSTMLTLNEQFF. The CDR3 bases are TGTGCCAGTAGTACTATGCTGACGCTCAATGAGCAGTTCTTC.

The chain is built from TRBV4-1 and TRBJ2-7, with D perhaps TRBD1 or TRBD2 (5 bases each). The CDR3 runs 14 residues. Trimming stripped 3 bases from V and 3 bases from J, with 12 bases between. Per germline, CDR1 MGHRA and CDR2 YSYEKL. The CDR3 bases are TGCGCCAGCAGCCAGACGGGACGGGGCTACGAGCAGTACTTC. Protein sequence: CASSQTGRGYEQYF.